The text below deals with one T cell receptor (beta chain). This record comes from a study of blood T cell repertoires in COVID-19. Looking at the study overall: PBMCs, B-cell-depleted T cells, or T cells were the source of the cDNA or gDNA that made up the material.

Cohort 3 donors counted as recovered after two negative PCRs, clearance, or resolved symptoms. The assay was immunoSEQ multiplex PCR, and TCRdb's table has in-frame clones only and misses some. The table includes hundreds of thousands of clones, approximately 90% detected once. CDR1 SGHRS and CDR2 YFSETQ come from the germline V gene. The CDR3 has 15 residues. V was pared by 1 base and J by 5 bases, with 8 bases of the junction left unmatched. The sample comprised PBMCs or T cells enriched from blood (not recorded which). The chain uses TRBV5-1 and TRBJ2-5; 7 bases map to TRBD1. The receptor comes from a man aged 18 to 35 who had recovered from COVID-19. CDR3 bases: TGCGCCAGCAGCTTGTACGTCGGGACAGTGGAGACCCAGTACTTC. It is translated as CASSLYVGTVETQYF.